This TCR beta chain was profiled in a study of neoadjuvant anti-PD-1 for oral cavity cancer. Across the whole study: Before surgery, most patients got three to four biweekly 3 mg/kg nivolumab doses. Notes on the study in general: Treg/Th17 ratio rose with pretreatment blood and fell with post-treatment tumor TCRbeta clonality. Only three patients per response group were TCR-analyzed; validation needed.

Data came from immunoSEQ multiplex PCR; TCRdb stores just in-frame clones and leaves some out. Seen here are some 61,000 clones, roughly 81% observed once, and the top ten hold 3.4%. This CDR3 spans 17 amino acids. The V gene's germline CDR1 is LNHNV and CDR2 YYDKDF (reference sequence). Trimming removed 1 base from V and 7 bases from J; junction bases left unmatched: 11. Notes on this clone: The antigen remains undetermined.

The time point denotes: after neoadjuvant nivolumab, at surgical resection. Cohort: HPV-negative, locally advanced oral cavity squamous cell carcinoma patients. This material consisted of PBMCs, taken after nivolumab (anti-PD-1) treatment. This TCR was recovered from a person between 40 and 85 years old with oral cavity squamous cell carcinoma. The gene calls are TRBV15 and TRBJ2-1; TRBD2 aligns across 9 bases. CDR3 loop: CATSRGASASGMNEQFF. CDR3 nucleotides: TGTGCCACCAGCAGAGGTGCGAGCGCTAGCGGGATGAATGAGCAGTTCTTC.